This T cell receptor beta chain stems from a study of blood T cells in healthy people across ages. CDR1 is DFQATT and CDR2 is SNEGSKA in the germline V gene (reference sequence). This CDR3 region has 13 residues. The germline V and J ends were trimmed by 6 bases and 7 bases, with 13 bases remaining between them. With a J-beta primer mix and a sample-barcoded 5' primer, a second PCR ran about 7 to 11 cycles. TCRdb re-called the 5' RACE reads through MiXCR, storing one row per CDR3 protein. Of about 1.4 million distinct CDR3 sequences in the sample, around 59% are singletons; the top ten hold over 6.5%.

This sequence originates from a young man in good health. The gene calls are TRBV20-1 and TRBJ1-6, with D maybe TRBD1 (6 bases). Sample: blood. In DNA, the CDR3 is TGCAGTGCCCGACGACAGGAAAATTCACCCCTCCACTTT. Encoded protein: CSARRQENSPLHF.